The 23 T cell receptor beta chains reported below all come from one sample, sequenced in a study of control samples from healthy donors and cancer patients. Measured with immunoSEQ multiplex PCR; TCRdb has only the in-frame clones, and not every one. The sample consists of approximately 170,000 clones, roughly 88% of them appearing once. Sequenced input: blood. The source of these receptors is a woman in her thirties in good health.

V usage is TRBV7-9 and J usage is TRBJ1-1; no clear D gene. Germline CDR1 reads SEHNR; CDR2 reads FQNEAQ (reference sequence). V shed 2 bases and J shed 0 bases, with 10 bases lying between them. The CDR3 runs to 15 residues. The CDR3 region is CASSLTSPVNTEAFF. The CDR3 nucleotides are TGTGCCAGCAGCTTAACCTCCCCGGTGAACACTGAAGCTTTCTTT.

With respect to this clone: The same CDR3 arises from other DNA sequences in this sample as well. The chain uses TRBV6-1 and TRBJ1-1; no clear D. Germline-derived CDR1 and CDR2 are MNHNS and SASEGT. Trimming stripped 1 base from V and 0 bases from J, with 3 bases between. The length of the CDR3 is 13 residues. The CDR3 DNA reads TGTGCCAGCAGTGAAGGTCTGAACACTGAAGCTTTCTTT. Translation gives CASSEGLNTEAFF.

The V and J genes are TRBV11-3 and TRBJ1-3; D may be TRBD1 (5 bases). V lost 1 base and J 2 bases, leaving 9 bases between the germline ends. The germline V gene has CDR1 SGHNT and CDR2 YENEEA. This CDR3 spans 15 amino acids. In DNA form, the CDR3 reads TGTGCCAGCAGCTTAGTGCGGGGCACTGGAAACACCATATATTTT. Translated: CASSLVRGTGNTIYF.

The chain recombines TRBV13 with TRBJ1-1, with D unresolved. V was pared by 4 bases and J by 3 bases, with 6 bases between. Germline CDR1 and CDR2: PRHDT and FYEKMQ (reference sequence). The CDR3 loop spans 12 amino acids. CDR3: CASSSSYTEAFF. CDR3 DNA sequence: TGTGCCAGCAGCTCATCCTACACTGAAGCTTTCTTT.

The chain uses TRBV10-3 and TRBJ1-1, with 9 bases fitting TRBD1. The V segment lost 5 bases and the J segment 6 bases; nucleotides outside the gene matches: 10. The CDR3 has 15 residues. Germline values: CDR1 ENHRY, CDR2 SYGVKD. CDR3 loop: CAISYQRTGDAEAFF. DNA of the CDR3: TGTGCCATCAGTTACCAGAGGACAGGGGACGCTGAAGCTTTCTTT.

The chain combines TRBV3-1 (or the pseudogene TRBV3-2) with TRBJ2-1; the match to TRBD2 covers 9 bases. The CDR3 sequence is 15 residues long. J gave up 2 bases and V 1 base, and 0 bases lay outside the gene matches. The germline V gene has CDR1 LGHDT and CDR2 YNNKEL (reference sequence). The CDR3 DNA reads as TGTGCCAGCAGCCAAGGGACTAGCGCCTACAATGAGCAGTTCTTC. This encodes CASSQGTSAYNEQFF.

The CDR3 sequence is CASSLGSSWYF. CDR3 nucleotide sequence: TGTGCCAGCAGCTTAGGTTCTAGTTGGTATTTT. The rearrangement uses TRBV7-8 and TRBJ2-3; the D is unclear. Germline V CDR1 and CDR2: SGHVS, FQNEAQ. The CDR3 has 11 amino acids. V was clipped by 1 base and J by 14 bases, with 10 bases between them.

This chain joins TRBV28 and TRBJ2-7; TRBD2 agrees at 8 bases. The CDR3 has 16 residues. J was trimmed by 7 bases and V by 4 bases; bases with no gene match: 15. CDR1 is MDHEN and CDR2 is SYDVKM in the germline V gene. CDR3 bases: TGTGCCAGCAGTTCACGAAATAGCGGGATCGGGGGTGAGCAGTACTTC. Amino acid sequence: CASSSRNSGIGGEQYF. The complete variable domain, with remaining parts taken from reference TRBV28 and TRBJ2-7, reads DVKVTQSSRYLVKRTGEKVFLECVQDMDHENMFWYRQDPGLGLRLIYFSYDVKMKEKGDIPEGYSVSREKKERFSLILESASTNQTSMYLCASSSRNSGIGGEQYFGPGTRLTVT.

This chain connects TRBV6-6 to TRBJ2-5; perhaps TRBD1 as D (6 bases). Trimming cost V 7 bases and J 2 bases, with 17 bases left between them. Germline CDR1 and CDR2: MNHNY and SVGAGI (reference sequence). The CDR3 is made up of 15 amino acids. CDR3 residues: CASTVTGTRQETQYF. The CDR3 region has the DNA TGTGCCAGCACTGTGACAGGCACGCGTCAAGAGACCCAGTACTTC.

The chain couples TRBV24-1 to TRBJ2-7, with 9 positions matching TRBD1. Germline values: CDR1 KGHDR, CDR2 SFDVKD. CDR3 size: 15 residues. Trimming cost V 3 bases and J 9 bases; bases outside gene matches: 11. In DNA, the CDR3 is TGTGCCACCAGTGATCCGGGACAGGGTCGCTATAGGCAGTACTTC. Its protein is CATSDPGQGRYRQYF.

Regarding this clone: Other nucleotide sequences from this sample produce the same CDR3. V and J are TRBV28 and TRBJ2-7, with D unresolved. The CDR3 runs 11 residues. CDR1 and CDR2 from the germline V gene are MDHEN and SYDVKM. The ends were cut back, 3 bases at V and 4 bases at J, with 4 bases in the middle. DNA for the CDR3: TGTGCCAGCAGTTTCCGGTACGAGCAGTACTTC. This gives the protein CASSFRYEQYF.

The rearrangement joins TRBV3-1 (or the pseudogene TRBV3-2) to TRBJ2-3; D may match TRBD1 or TRBD2 (5 bases each). Looked up from germline, CDR1 is LGHDT and CDR2 is YNNKEL (reference sequence). This CDR3 is built from 15 residues. V gave up 1 base and J gave up 2 bases, with 10 bases separating them. The CDR3 sequence is CASSQGGAYTDTQYF. CDR3 in DNA: TGTGCCAGCAGCCAAGGAGGGGCCTACACAGATACGCAGTATTTT.

The CDR3 DNA reads TGTGCCAGCAGCCAATCGGCGGACACCGGGGAGCTGTTTTTT. Translation: CASSQSADTGELFF. This rearrangement joins TRBV4-2 to TRBJ2-2; D remains ambiguous. V was clipped by 2 bases and J by 3 bases, with 7 bases between them. The CDR3 contains 14 residues. Germline values: CDR1 LGHNA, CDR2 YNFKEQ.

The chain carries TRBV19 and TRBJ2-2; 8 bases fit TRBD1. Germline loops: CDR1 LNHDA, CDR2 SQIVND (reference sequence). The CDR3 loop spans 16 amino acids. V shed 3 bases, J shed 1 base, and the junction held 4 bases outside the gene matches. Here the CDR3 DNA reads TGTGCCAGTAGTATCTCCGGGACAGGGAACACCGGGGAGCTGTTTTTT. It codes for CASSISGTGNTGELFF.

The chain is built from TRBV15 and TRBJ1-5; D may be TRBD1 (6 bases). Germline V lookup: CDR1 LNHNV, CDR2 YYDKDF (reference sequence). This CDR3 is 14 amino acids long. The V end lost 1 base, the J end lost 7 bases, and 11 bases lay between the germline ends. CDR3 protein: CATSRAKQGQPQHF. As DNA, the CDR3 is TGTGCCACCAGCAGAGCCAAACAGGGCCAGCCCCAGCATTTT. The full variable domain, completed using reference TRBV15 and TRBJ1-5, is DAMVIQNPRYQVTQFGKPVTLSCSQTLNHNVMYWYQQKSSQAPKLLFHYYDKDFNNEADTPDNFQSRRPNTSFCFLDIRSPGLGDTAMYLCATSRAKQGQPQHFGDGTRLSIL.

This rearrangement joins TRBV6-5 to TRBJ1-4; TRBD1 is a possible D gene (5 bases). V was clipped by 6 bases and J by 7 bases, with 15 bases between them. Germline V gene sequence: CDR1 MNHEY, CDR2 SVGAGI. CDR3 length: 14 amino acids. CDR3 DNA sequence: TGTGCCAGCAGCCCCAAAACGGGGGGTGAAAAACTGTTTTTT. It translates to CASSPKTGGEKLFF.

V is TRBV9 and J is TRBJ2-3, with 10 bases matching TRBD2. V lost 2 bases to trimming and J lost 6 bases; unmatched junction nucleotides: 9. Germline CDR1 SGDLS, CDR2 YYNGEE. The CDR3 sequence is 16 residues long. CDR3 coding DNA: TGTGCCAGCAGCGTCCTTCCTAGCGGGGGTGGGGATACGCAGTATTTT. Translation: CASSVLPSGGGDTQYF. The full variable domain, its missing parts supplied by reference TRBV9 and TRBJ2-3, is DSGVTQTPKHLITATGQRVTLRCSPRSGDLSVYWYQQSLDQGLQFLIQYYNGEERAKGNILERFSAQQFPDLHSELNLSSLELGDSALYFCASSVLPSGGGDTQYFGPGTRLTVL.

The sample holds one count of this clone. The chain is built from TRBV7-2 and TRBJ1-5; 7 bases agree with TRBD1. J was trimmed by 5 bases and V by 5 bases; bases with no gene match: 9. The CDR3 runs to 15 residues. The germline gives CDR1 SGHTA, CDR2 FQGNSA. This CDR3 reads CASSLLGQRDQPQHF. CDR3 nucleotides: TGTGCCAGCAGCCTTTTGGGACAGCGCGATCAGCCCCAGCATTTT.

Only one count was recorded for this clone. The CDR3 protein is CASSDPGVETQYF. CDR3 nucleotides: TGTGCCAGCAGTGACCCAGGGGTGGAGACCCAGTACTTC. The chain joins TRBV25-1 to TRBJ2-5, with D maybe TRBD1 (6 bases). The germline V gene has CDR1 MGHDK and CDR2 SYGVNS. The length of the CDR3 is 13 residues. V dropped 3 bases and J dropped 5 bases, with 10 bases sitting between them.

The chain employs TRBV6-6 and TRBJ1-2, with 8 nucleotides matching TRBD1. J lost 7 bases, V lost 6 bases, and 7 bases had no gene match. Germline CDR1 MNHNY, CDR2 SVGAGI (reference sequence). The CDR3 is made up of 13 amino acids. CDR3 in amino acids: CASSDRGRGGYTF. CDR3 DNA sequence: TGTGCCAGCAGCGACAGGGGAAGGGGTGGCTACACCTTC.

The sample holds one count of this clone. The chain uses TRBV9 and TRBJ2-5; the D gene could be TRBD1 or TRBD2 (5 bases each). The CDR3 length is 15 residues. The V and J ends lost 3 bases and 5 bases respectively, with 17 bases between them. Per the germline V gene, CDR1 is SGDLS and CDR2 is YYNGEE. CDR3: CASSDAGQRGETQYF. The CDR3 nucleotides read TGTGCCAGCAGCGACGCCGGACAAAGAGGGGAGACCCAGTACTTC.

This clone appeared once. The rearrangement links TRBV7-2 to TRBJ1-2, with TRBD1 matching over 11 bases. The CDR3 is made up of 18 amino acids. Per germline, CDR1 SGHTA and CDR2 FQGNSA. V gave up 1 base and J gave up 8 bases; unmatched junction bases: 15. The CDR3 here is CASSLGMMRTGGGRGYTF. The DNA for the CDR3 is TGTGCCAGCAGCTTAGGAATGATGCGGACAGGGGGCGGAAGGGGCTACACCTTC.

The chain links TRBV5-1 to TRBJ1-3; D not resolved. This CDR3 spans 13 amino acids. With 8 bases removed from V and 1 base from J, the gap between germline ends came to 10 bases. Germline V gene data show CDR1 as SGHRS and CDR2 as YFSETQ. The CDR3, as DNA: TGCGCCAGTCGGGCCTCATCTGGAAACACCATATATTTT. It specifies CASRASSGNTIYF.